These T cell receptor delta chains were read from a single sample in a study of gamma-delta chains in newborns, infants, children. TCRdb reran clone calling via CATT on the reads. The sample shows 6,000 to 7,000 delta-chain clones, 1.5% to 2.5% of them seen only once. The sequencing input was blood. Source of these receptors: a child who was a newborn, infant or young child, either healthy, febrile or measles-vaccinated (not recorded which). CDR3s include the opening cysteine and the closing phenylalanine or tryptophan. The D gene is left open where the match is weak. A row's size may be missing; if present it is once, few, many or a size class.

j_call | clone_size | v_call | cdr3_length | d_call | cdr3_aa | cdr3_nt
TRDJ3 | medium-sized | TRDV2 | 18 | . | CACDTAGHSSWDTRQMFF | TGTGCCTGTGACACCGCGGGGCATAGCTCCTGGGACACCCGACAGATGTTTTTC
TRDJ2 | few | TRDV2 | 16 | TRDD3 | CACDVLGDTVTAQLFF | TGTGCCTGTGACGTACTGGGGGATACGGTGACAGCCCAACTCTTCTTT
TRDJ1 | medium-sized | TRDV1 | 18 | TRDD3 | CALGEKGLYWGIRDKLIF | TGTGCTCTTGGGGAAAAGGGGCTTTACTGGGGGATACGTGATAAACTCATCTTT
TRDJ1 | medium-sized | TRDV1 | 14 | . | CALGGTSYTDKLIF | TGTGCTCTTGGGGGGACTTCGTACACCGATAAACTCATCTTT
TRDJ2 | medium-sized | TRDV1 | 30 | TRDD2 | CALGGARKAFLRRGGLLRSIRHALTAQLFF | TGTGCTCTTGGGGGGGCTCGCAAGGCCTTCCTACGTAGGGGGGGTTTACTGAGATCGATACGGCATGCTTTGACAGCACAACTCTTCTTT
TRDJ3 | medium-sized | TRDV2 | 19 | TRDD3 | CACDTAGGILSWDTRQMFF | TGTGCCTGTGACACCGCGGGGGGGATACTCTCCTGGGACACCCGACAGATGTTTTTC
TRDJ3 | medium-sized | TRDV2 | 20 | TRDD3 | CACDTLGERFSSWDTRQMFF | TGTGCCTGTGACACGCTGGGGGAACGATTTAGCTCCTGGGACACCCGACAGATGTTTTTC
TRDJ3 | . | TRDV2 | 20 | TRDD3 | CACDTTGGYVSSWDTRQMFF | TGTGCCTGTGACACAACTGGGGGATACGTGAGCTCCTGGGACACCCGCCAGATGTTTTTC
TRDJ2 | many | TRDV2 | 14 | . | CACDTWGLTAQLFF | TGTGCCTGTGACACCTGGGGATTGACAGCACAACTCTTCTTT
TRDJ3 | . | TRDV2 | 18 | . | CACDTVGAEAWDTRQMFF | TGTGCCTGTGACACCGTGGGGGCTGAAGCCTGGGACACCCGACAGATGTTTTTC
TRDJ3 | medium-sized | TRDV3 | 13 | . | CACLYWDTRQMFF | TGTGCCTGCCTATATTGGGACACCCGACAGATGTTTTTC
TRDJ3 | medium-sized | TRDV2 | 20 | TRDD3 | CACDVVLGDTSSWDTRQMFF | TGTGCCTGTGACGTCGTACTGGGGGATACAAGCTCCTGGGACACCCGACAGATGTTTTTC
TRDJ3 | medium-sized | TRDV2 | 20 | TRDD3 | CACDIVLGDSSSWDTRQMFF | TGTGCCTGTGACATCGTACTGGGGGACTCCAGCTCCTGGGACACCCGACAGATGTTTTTC
TRDJ1 | few | TRDV2 | 13 | TRDD3 | CACDFLGATKLIF | TGTGCCTGTGACTTTCTGGGGGCTACGAAACTCATCTTT
TRDJ3 | medium-sized | TRDV2 | 19 | TRDD3 | CACDTVLGDLSWDTRQMFF | TGTGCCTGTGACACCGTACTGGGGGACCTCTCCTGGGACACCCGACAGATGTTTTTC
TRDJ3 | medium-sized | TRDV2 | 21 | TRDD3 | CACDTADTGGISSWDTRQMFF | TGTGCCTGTGACACGGCTGATACTGGGGGAATTAGCTCCTGGGACACCCGACAGATGTTTTTC
TRDJ3 | medium-sized | TRDV2 | 18 | TRDD3 | CACDTAGGSSWDTRQMFF | TGTGCCTGTGACACCGCTGGGGGAAGCTCCTGGGACACCCGACAGATGTTTTTC
TRDJ3 | medium-sized | TRDV2 | 18 | . | CACDTWGASSWDTRQMFF | TGTGCCTGTGACACCTGGGGGGCGAGCTCCTGGGACACCCGACAGATGTTTTTC
TRDJ3 | . | TRDV2 | 19 | TRDD3 | CACDTGGFLISWDTRQMFF | TGTGCCTGTGACACTGGGGGATTCCTCATCTCCTGGGACACCCGACAGATGTTTTTC
TRDJ3 | medium-sized | TRDV2 | 20 | TRDD3 | CACDTVLGDLSSWDTRQMFF | TGTGCCTGTGACACCGTACTGGGGGACCTTAGCTCCTGGGACACCCGACAGATGTTTTTC
TRDJ1 | medium-sized | TRDV1 | 22 | TRDD3 | CALGELPLNHLLGDINTDKLIF | TGTGCTCTTGGGGAACTCCCCCTAAACCATTTACTGGGGGATATTAATACCGATAAACTCATCTTT
TRDJ3 | medium-sized | TRDV2 | 20 | TRDD3 | CACDPLGDTHLSWDTRQMFF | TGTGCCTGTGACCCCCTGGGGGATACGCATCTCTCCTGGGACACCCGACAGATGTTTTTC
TRDJ1 | medium-sized | TRDV2 | 14 | TRDD3 | CACDKLGDTDKLIF | TGTGCCTGTGACAAACTGGGGGATACCGATAAACTCATCTTT
TRDJ3 | medium-sized | TRDV2 | 16 | TRDD3 | CACDDWGSWDTRQMFF | TGTGCCTGTGACGACTGGGGCTCCTGGGACACCCGACAGATGTTTTTC
TRDJ1 | . | TRDV1 | 14 | . | CALGELALILKLIF | TGTGCTCTTGGGGAACTAGCCCTCATCCTTAAACTCATCTTT
TRDJ3 | medium-sized | TRDV2 | 20 | TRDD3 | CACDTGTGGASSWDTRQMFF | TGTGCCTGTGACACAGGCACTGGGGGAGCAAGCTCCTGGGACACCCGACAGATGTTTTTC
TRDJ3 | medium-sized | TRDV2 | 21 | TRDD3 | CACDTLGDSTYSSWDTRQMFF | TGTGCCTGTGACACCTTGGGGGACTCAACGTACAGCTCCTGGGACACCCGACAGATGTTTTTC
TRDJ1 | large | TRDV2 | 14 | . | CACDTLGYTDKLIF | TGTGCCTGTGACACCCTGGGATACACCGATAAACTCATCTTT
TRDJ3 | medium-sized | TRDV2 | 19 | TRDD3 | CACDQTYWGMDWDTRQMFF | TGTGCCTGTGACCAGACGTACTGGGGGATGGACTGGGACACCCGACAGATGTTTTTC
TRDJ3 | medium-sized | TRDV2 | 19 | . | CACDTAGIIRSWDTRQMFF | TGTGCCTGTGACACCGCAGGGATAATTCGCTCCTGGGACACCCGACAGATGTTTTTC
TRDJ3 | large | TRDV2 | 17 | TRDD3 | CACDTVGDTWDTRQMFF | TGTGCCTGTGACACCGTGGGGGATACCTGGGACACCCGACAGATGTTTTTC
TRDJ3 | few | TRDV2 | 19 | TRDD3 | CAYDPAWGSSSWYTRQMFF | TGTGCCTATGACCCGGCCTGGGGGAGCAGCTCCTGGTACACCCGACAGATGTTTTTC
TRDJ3 | medium-sized | TRDV2 | 20 | TRDD3 | CACDTVRGIPSSWDTRQMFF | TGTGCCTGTGACACCGTCCGGGGGATCCCTAGCTCCTGGGACACCCGACAGATGTTTTTC
TRDJ1 | medium-sized | TRDV1 | 15 | . | CALGPAPLRGDKLIF | TGTGCTCTTGGGCCAGCTCCCCTCAGAGGAGATAAACTCATCTTT
TRDJ3 | medium-sized | TRDV2 | 20 | . | CACDTWTTGTSSWDTRQMFF | TGTGCCTGTGACACGTGGACAACGGGAACGAGCTCCTGGGACACCCGACAGATGTTTTTC
TRDJ3 | large | TRDV2 | 18 | . | CACDTVGDSSWDTRQMFF | TGTGCCTGTGACACCGTAGGGGATTCGAGCTGGGACACCCGACAGATGTTTTTC
TRDJ2 | few | TRDV2 | 15 | TRDD3 | CACDILGDTTAQLFF | TGTGCCTGTGACATACTGGGGGACACGACCGCACAACTCTTCTTT
TRDJ3 | medium-sized | TRDV2 | 19 | TRDD3 | CACDTGGYLSSWDTRQMFF | TGTGCCTGTGACACTGGGGGATACTTGAGCTCCTGGGACACCCGACAGATGTTTTTC
TRDJ2 | . | TRDV2 | 15 | TRDD3 | CACDTLGAHAAHLFF | TGTGCCTGTGACACGCTGGGGGCTCATGCAGCACACCTCTTCTTT
TRDJ3 | medium-sized | TRDV2 | 20 | TRDD3 | CACDTATGGYSSWDTRQMFF | TGTGCCTGTGACACCGCAACTGGGGGATACTCCTCCTGGGACACCCGACAGATGTTTTTC
TRDJ1 | medium-sized | TRDV1 | 19 | TRDD3 | CALGAKEGYWGIRTDKLIF | TGTGCTCTTGGGGCGAAAGAGGGGTACTGGGGGATACGGACCGATAAACTCATCTTT
TRDJ3 | medium-sized | TRDV2 | 18 | TRDD3 | CACDTGGATSWDTRQMFF | TGTGCCTGTGACACTGGGGGAGCTACCTCCTGGGACACCCGACAGATGTTTTTC
TRDJ2 | . | TRDV2 | 17 | TRDD3 | CACDLLGDTPLTAQLFF | TGTGCCTGTGATTTACTGGGGGATACGCCTTTGACAGCACAACTCTTCTTT
TRDJ1 | medium-sized | TRAV29/DV5 | 17 | TRDD3 | CAASAQGGIRRTDKLIF | TGTGCAGCAAGCGCGCAAGGTGGGATACGAAGGACCGATAAACTCATCTTT
TRDJ3 | medium-sized | TRDV2 | 19 | . | CACDTVSTGSSWDTRQMFF | TGTGCCTGTGACACCGTGAGTACTGGGAGCTCCTGGGACACCCGACAGATGTTTTTC
TRDJ3 | . | TRDV2 | 19 | TRDD3 | CACDVLGATISWDTRQMFF | TGTGCCTGTGACGTACTGGGGGCTACGATCTCCTGGGACACCCGACAGATGTTTTTC
TRDJ3 | few | TRDV1 | 19 | . | CALGETGGHSSWGTRQMFF | TGTGCTCTTGGGGAGACGGGGGGACACAGCTCCTGGGGCACCCGACAGATGTTTTTC
TRDJ1 | . | TRDV1 | 19 | TRDD3 | CALGELNPYWGAYTDKLIF | TGTGCTCTTGGGGAACTGAACCCGTACTGGGGAGCCTACACCGATAAACTCATCTTT
TRDJ3 | few | TRDV2 | 19 | . | CACDTAGDGRSWDTRQMFF | TGTGCCTGTGACACCGCCGGGGATGGTCGGTCCTGGGACACCCGACAGATGTTTTTC
TRDJ2 | medium-sized | TRDV2 | 19 | TRDD3 | CACDTVLGDTPPLTAQLFF | TGTGCCTGTGACACCGTACTGGGGGATACGCCCCCTTTGACAGCACAACTCTTCTTT
TRDJ1 | few | TRDV1 | 24 | . | CAPARDFPPTPTEGSRFTTDKLIF | TGTGCTCCTGCCCGAGACTTCCCTCCCACGCCTACTGAGGGATCACGGTTTACTACCGATAAACTCATCTTT
TRDJ3 | . | TRDV2 | 18 | . | CACDTGHPRSWDTRQMFF | TGTGCCTGTGACACCGGTCACCCGAGGTCCTGGGACACCCGACAGATGTTTTTC
TRDJ1 | . | TRDV3 | 13 | . | CAFWEGATDKPIF | TGTGCCTTTTGGGAGGGGGCCACCGATAAACCCATCTTT
TRDJ3 | medium-sized | TRDV2 | 18 | TRDD3 | CACDTWGIHSWDTRQMFF | TGTGCCTGTGACACCTGGGGGATACACTCCTGGGACACCCGACAGATGTTTTTC
TRDJ3 | . | TRDV2 | 20 | TRDD3 | CACDSVLGDTPSWDTRQMFF | TGTGCCTGTGACTCTGTACTGGGGGATACGCCTTCCTGGGACACCCGACAGATGTTCTTC
TRDJ1 | few | TRDV2 | 16 | TRDD3 | CACDILGDAHTDKLIF | TGTGCCTGTGACATACTGGGGGATGCGCACACCGACAAACTCATCTTT
TRDJ3 | few | TRDV2 | 20 | TRDD3 | CACDTVLGDTYTWDTRQMFF | TGTGCCTGTGACACCGTACTGGGGGATACCTATACCTGGGACACCCGACAGATGTTTTTC